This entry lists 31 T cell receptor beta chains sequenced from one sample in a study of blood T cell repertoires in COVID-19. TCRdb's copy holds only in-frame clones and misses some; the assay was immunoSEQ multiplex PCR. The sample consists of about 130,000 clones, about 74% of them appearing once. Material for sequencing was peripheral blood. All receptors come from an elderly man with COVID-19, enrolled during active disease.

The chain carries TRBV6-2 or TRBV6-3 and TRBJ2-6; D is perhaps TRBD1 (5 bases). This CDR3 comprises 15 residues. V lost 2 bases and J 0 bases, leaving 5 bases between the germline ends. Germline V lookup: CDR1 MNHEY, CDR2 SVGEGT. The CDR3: CASSYRGSGANVLTF. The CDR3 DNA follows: TGTGCCAGCAGTTACAGGGGCTCTGGGGCCAACGTCCTGACTTTC.

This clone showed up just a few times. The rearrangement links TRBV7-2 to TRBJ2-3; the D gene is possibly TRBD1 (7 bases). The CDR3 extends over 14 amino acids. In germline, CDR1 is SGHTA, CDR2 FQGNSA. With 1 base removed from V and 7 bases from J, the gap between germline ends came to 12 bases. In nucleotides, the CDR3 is TGTGCCAGCAGCTTAGGAGGGGGCGGGAATACGCAGTATTTT. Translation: CASSLGGGGNTQYF.

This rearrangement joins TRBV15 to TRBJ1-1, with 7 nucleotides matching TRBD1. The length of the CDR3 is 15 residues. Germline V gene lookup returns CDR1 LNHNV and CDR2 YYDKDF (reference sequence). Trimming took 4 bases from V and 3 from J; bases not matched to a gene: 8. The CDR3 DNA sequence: TGTGCCACCAGCACCCCAGGGGGGCGGGACACTGAAGCTTTCTTT. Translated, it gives CATSTPGGRDTEAFF.

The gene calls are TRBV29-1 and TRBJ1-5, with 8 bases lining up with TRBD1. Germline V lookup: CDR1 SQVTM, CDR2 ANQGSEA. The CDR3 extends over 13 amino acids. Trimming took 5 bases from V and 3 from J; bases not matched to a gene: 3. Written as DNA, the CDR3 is TGCAGCGTTCGACAGGGGTACAATCAGCCCCAGCATTTT. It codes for CSVRQGYNQPQHF.

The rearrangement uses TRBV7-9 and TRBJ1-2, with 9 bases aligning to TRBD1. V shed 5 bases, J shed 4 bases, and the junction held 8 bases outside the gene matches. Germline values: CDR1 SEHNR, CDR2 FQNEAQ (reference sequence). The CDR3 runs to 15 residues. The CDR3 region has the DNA TGTGCCAGCAGCCCGTCGACAGGGGGGTTCTATGGCTACACCTTC. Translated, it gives CASSPSTGGFYGYTF.

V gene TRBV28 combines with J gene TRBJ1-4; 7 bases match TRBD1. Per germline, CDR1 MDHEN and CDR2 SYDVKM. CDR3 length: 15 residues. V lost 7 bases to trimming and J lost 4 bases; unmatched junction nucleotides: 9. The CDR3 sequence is CASTISGTDNEKLFF. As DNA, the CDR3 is TGTGCCAGCACTATTTCCGGGACAGATAATGAAAAACTGTTTTTT.

The CDR3 spells CASSPQTWTEGTEAFF. CDR3 DNA sequence: TGTGCCAGCTCACCCCAAACGTGGACGGAGGGCACTGAAGCTTTCTTT. This chain uses TRBV18 with TRBJ1-1; D not certain. CDR1 and CDR2 (germline): KGHSH, LQKENI. The CDR3 covers 16 residues. V shed 3 bases and J shed 4 bases, with 18 bases lying between them.

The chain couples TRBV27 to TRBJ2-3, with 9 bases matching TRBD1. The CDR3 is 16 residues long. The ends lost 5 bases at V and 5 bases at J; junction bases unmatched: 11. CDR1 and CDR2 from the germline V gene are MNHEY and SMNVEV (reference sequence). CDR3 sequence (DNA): TGTGCCAGCAGTCCCCGGCCGGGACAGGGAAGAGATACGCAGTATTTT. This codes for CASSPRPGQGRDTQYF.

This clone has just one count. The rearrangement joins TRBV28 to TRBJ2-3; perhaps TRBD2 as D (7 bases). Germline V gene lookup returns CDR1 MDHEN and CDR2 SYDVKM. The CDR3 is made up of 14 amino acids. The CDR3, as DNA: TGTGTCATATCCCGGGGGGCGTACACAGATACGCAGTATTTT. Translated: CVISRGAYTDTQYF.

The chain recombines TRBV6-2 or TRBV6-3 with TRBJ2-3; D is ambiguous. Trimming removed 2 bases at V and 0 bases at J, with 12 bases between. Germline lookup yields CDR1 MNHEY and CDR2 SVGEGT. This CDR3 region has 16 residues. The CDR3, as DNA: TGTGCCAGCAGTTACCGCACATTTTATAGCACAGATACGCAGTATTTT. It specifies CASSYRTFYSTDTQYF.

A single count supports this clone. CDR3 nucleotide sequence: TGTGCCAGCAGGTCTACAGCTAACTATGGCTACACCTTC. Its translation: CASRSTANYGYTF. The chain links TRBV12-3 or TRBV12-4 to TRBJ1-2; no clear D. Trimming pared 6 bases from V and 0 bases from J, leaving 8 bases between. The CDR3 is made up of 13 amino acids.

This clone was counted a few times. This CDR3 is CASSDIAGEDTGELFF. CDR3 nucleotides: TGTGCCAGCAGTGACATCGCGGGAGAAGACACCGGGGAGCTGTTTTTT. The chain has TRBV6-4 and TRBJ2-2; TRBD2 matches 7 bases. This CDR3 has 16 residues. CDR1 and CDR2 from the germline V gene are MRHNA and SNTAGT. The V segment lost 2 bases and the J segment 3 bases; nucleotides outside the gene matches: 6.

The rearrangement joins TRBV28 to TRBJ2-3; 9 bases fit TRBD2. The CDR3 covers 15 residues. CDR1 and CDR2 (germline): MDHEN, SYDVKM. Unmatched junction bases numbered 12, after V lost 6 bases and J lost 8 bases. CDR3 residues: CASRTIAGEKGTQYF. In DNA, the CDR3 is TGTGCCAGCAGGACAATAGCGGGAGAGAAGGGTACGCAGTATTTT.

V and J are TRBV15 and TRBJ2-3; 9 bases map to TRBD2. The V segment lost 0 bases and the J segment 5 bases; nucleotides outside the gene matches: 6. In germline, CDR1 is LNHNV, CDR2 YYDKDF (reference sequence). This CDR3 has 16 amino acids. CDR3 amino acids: CATSRDGAGGGDTQYF. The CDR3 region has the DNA TGTGCCACCAGCAGAGATGGGGCGGGAGGGGGAGATACGCAGTATTTT.

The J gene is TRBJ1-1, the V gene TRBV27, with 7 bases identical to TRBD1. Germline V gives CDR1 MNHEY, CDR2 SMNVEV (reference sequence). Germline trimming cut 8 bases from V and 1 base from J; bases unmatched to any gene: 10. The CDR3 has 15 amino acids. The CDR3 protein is CASVPGTAQNTEAFF. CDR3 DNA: TGTGCCAGCGTTCCCGGGACAGCCCAGAACACTGAAGCTTTCTTT.

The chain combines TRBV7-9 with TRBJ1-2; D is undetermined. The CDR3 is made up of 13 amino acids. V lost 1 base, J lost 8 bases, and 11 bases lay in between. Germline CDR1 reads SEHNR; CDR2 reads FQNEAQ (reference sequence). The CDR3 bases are TGTGCCAGCAGCTTAGAGGCTCTGGGCGGCTACACCTTC. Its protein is CASSLEALGGYTF.

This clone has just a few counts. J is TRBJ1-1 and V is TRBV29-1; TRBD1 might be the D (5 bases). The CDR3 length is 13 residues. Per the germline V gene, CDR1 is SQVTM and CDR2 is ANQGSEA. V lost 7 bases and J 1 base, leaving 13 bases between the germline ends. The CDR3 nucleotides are TGCAGCGCTGACCTTGGACAGAACACTGAAGCTTTCTTT. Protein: CSADLGQNTEAFF.

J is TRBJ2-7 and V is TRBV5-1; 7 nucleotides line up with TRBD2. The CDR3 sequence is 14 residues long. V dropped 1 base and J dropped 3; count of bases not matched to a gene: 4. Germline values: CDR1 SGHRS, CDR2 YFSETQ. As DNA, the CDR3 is TGCGCCAGCAGCTTGTCCCTAGCGGACTACGAGCAGTACTTC. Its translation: CASSLSLADYEQYF. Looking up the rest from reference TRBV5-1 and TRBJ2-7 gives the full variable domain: KAGVTQTPRYLIKTRGQQVTLSCSPISGHRSVSWYQQTPGQGLQFLFEYFSETQRNKGNFPGRFSGRQFSNSRSEMNVSTLELGDSALYLCASSLSLADYEQYFGPGTRLTVT.

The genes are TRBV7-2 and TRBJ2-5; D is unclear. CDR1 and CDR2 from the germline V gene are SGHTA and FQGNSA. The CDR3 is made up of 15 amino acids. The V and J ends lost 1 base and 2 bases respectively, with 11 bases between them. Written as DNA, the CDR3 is TGTGCCAGCAGCTTAGGGGCCAGCCTACAAGAGACCCAGTACTTC. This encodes CASSLGASLQETQYF.

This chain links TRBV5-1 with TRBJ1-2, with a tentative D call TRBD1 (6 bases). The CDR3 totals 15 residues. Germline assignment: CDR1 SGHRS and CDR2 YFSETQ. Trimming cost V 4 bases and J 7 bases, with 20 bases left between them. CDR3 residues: CASSPQQGKFGGYTF. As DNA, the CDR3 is TGCGCCAGCAGCCCTCAACAGGGTAAGTTTGGTGGCTACACCTTC.

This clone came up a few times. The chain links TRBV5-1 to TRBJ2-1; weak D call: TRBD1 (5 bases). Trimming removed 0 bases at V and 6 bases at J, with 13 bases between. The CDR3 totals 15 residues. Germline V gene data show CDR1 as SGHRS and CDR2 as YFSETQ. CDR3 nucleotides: TGCGCCAGCAGCTTGGCCCCAGGGTCCGGCAATGAGCAGTTCTTC. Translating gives CASSLAPGSGNEQFF. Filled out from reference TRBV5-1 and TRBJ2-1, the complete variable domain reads KAGVTQTPRYLIKTRGQQVTLSCSPISGHRSVSWYQQTPGQGLQFLFEYFSETQRNKGNFPGRFSGRQFSNSRSEMNVSTLELGDSALYLCASSLAPGSGNEQFFGPGTRLTVL.

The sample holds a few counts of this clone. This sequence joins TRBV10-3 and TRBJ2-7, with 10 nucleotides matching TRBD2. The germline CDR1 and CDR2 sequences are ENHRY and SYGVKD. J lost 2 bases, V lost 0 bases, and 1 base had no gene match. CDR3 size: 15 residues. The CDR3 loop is CAISESSGGTYEQYF. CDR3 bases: TGTGCCATCAGTGAGTCTAGCGGGGGGACCTACGAGCAGTACTTC.

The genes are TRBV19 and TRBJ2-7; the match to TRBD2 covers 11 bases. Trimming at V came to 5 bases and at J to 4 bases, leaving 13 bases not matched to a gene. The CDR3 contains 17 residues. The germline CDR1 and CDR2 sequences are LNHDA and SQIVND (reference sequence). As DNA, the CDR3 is TGTGCCAGTAGTTTCAGACTAGCGGGGAGGTTCCTTTACGAGCAGTACTTC. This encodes CASSFRLAGRFLYEQYF.

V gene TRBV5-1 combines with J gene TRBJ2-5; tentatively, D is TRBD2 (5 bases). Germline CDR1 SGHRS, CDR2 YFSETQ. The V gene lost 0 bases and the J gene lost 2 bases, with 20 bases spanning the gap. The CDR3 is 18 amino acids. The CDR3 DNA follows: TGCGCCAGCAGCTTGGCCCTGGACGCTCGAAGACTACAAGAGACCCAGTACTTC. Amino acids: CASSLALDARRLQETQYF. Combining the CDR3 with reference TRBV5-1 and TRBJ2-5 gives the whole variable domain KAGVTQTPRYLIKTRGQQVTLSCSPISGHRSVSWYQQTPGQGLQFLFEYFSETQRNKGNFPGRFSGRQFSNSRSEMNVSTLELGDSALYLCASSLALDARRLQETQYFGPGTRLLVL.

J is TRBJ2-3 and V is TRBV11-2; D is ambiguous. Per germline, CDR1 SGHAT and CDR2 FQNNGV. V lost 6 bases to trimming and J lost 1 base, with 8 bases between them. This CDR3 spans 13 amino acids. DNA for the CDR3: TGTGCCAGCAGACAAGAAGGCACAGATACGCAGTATTTT. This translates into CASRQEGTDTQYF.

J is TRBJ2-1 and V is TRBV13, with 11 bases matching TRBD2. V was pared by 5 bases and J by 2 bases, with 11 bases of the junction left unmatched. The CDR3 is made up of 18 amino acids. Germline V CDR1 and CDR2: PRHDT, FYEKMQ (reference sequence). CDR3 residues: CASSRGRLAGGTYNEQFF. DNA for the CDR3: TGTGCCAGCAGCAGGGGTCGGCTAGCGGGAGGAACCTACAATGAGCAGTTCTTC.

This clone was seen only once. As DNA, the CDR3 is TGTGCCAGCAGCGAGGGACTAGCGGGAGCAGAGACCCAGTACTTC. This encodes CASSEGLAGAETQYF. V gene TRBV9 combines with J gene TRBJ2-5; 14 nucleotides line up with TRBD2. Germline V gene data show CDR1 as SGDLS and CDR2 as YYNGEE. V shed 3 bases, J shed 4 bases, and the junction held 2 bases outside the gene matches. The CDR3 covers 15 residues.

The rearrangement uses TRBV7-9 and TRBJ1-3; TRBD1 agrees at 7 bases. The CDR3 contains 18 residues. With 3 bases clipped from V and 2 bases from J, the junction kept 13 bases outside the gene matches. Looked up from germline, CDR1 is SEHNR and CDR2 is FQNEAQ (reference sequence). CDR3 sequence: CASSFLGSGQTPGNTIYF. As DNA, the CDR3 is TGTGCCAGCAGCTTCCTCGGGTCGGGACAGACTCCTGGAAACACCATATATTTT.

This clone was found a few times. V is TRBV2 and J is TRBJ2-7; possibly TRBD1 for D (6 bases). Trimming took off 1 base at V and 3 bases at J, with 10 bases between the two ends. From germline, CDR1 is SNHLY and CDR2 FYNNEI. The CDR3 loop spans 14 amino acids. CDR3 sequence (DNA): TGTGCCAGCAGTGAAGGGAGAGGGGGCTACGAGCAGTACTTC. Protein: CASSEGRGGYEQYF.

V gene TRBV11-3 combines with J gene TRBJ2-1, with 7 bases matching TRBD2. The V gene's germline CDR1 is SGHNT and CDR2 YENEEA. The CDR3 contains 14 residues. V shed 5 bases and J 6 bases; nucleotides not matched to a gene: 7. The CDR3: CASSQAGVSNEQFF. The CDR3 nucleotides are TGTGCCAGCAGCCAGGCGGGAGTTAGCAATGAGCAGTTCTTC.

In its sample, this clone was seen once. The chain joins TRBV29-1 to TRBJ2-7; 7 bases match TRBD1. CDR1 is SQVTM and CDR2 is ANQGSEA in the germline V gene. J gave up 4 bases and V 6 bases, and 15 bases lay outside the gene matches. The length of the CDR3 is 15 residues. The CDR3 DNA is TGCAGCGTAAGGGGCGACAGGGACCGAATATACGAGCAGTACTTC. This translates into CSVRGDRDRIYEQYF.